This is a list of T cell receptor beta chains from one sample in a study of cytomegalovirus exposure and HLA in healthy donors. Sequencing was performed with immunoSEQ multiplex PCR; in TCRdb, only in-frame clones are kept and a portion is missing. In the table there are 200,000 or so clones, 82% of which are singletons. The sequencing sample was made of PBMCs. All receptors come from a boy between 2 and 10 years old in good health and CMV-seronegative. Each CDR3 is given with its conserved first and last residue. D genes are given only for firm matches. Size is omitted from some rows. Given values are once, few, many or a class for expanded clones.

>TRBD1|few|TRBV6-6|TRBJ2-1
TGTGCCAGCAACTCACAGGGGACCTACAATGAGCAGTTCTTC
CASNSQGTYNEQFF
>.|few|TRBV4-2|TRBJ1-4
TGTGCCAGCAGCCAAGCTCCCAGGGGTAATGAAAAACTGTTTTTT
CASSQAPRGNEKLFF
>.|.|TRBV15|TRBJ1-6
TGTACCACCAGAAGATTAACTGATTCACCCCTCCACTTT
CTTRRLTDSPLHF
>.|.|TRBV7-3|TRBJ2-7
TGTGCCAGCAGTCCCGACCAGGGGTACGAGCAGTACTTC
CASSPDQGYEQYF
>TRBD1|.|TRBV7-8|TRBJ1-6
TGTGCCAGCAGCACGCGGACAGGGGAATCACCCCTCCACTTT
CASSTRTGESPLHF
>TRBD1|.|TRBV5-1|TRBJ2-7
TGCGCCAGCAGTTATCTCGGGACAGGGTCCGGGATCCACGAGCAGTACTTC
CASSYLGTGSGIHEQYF
>.|.|TRBV7-6|TRBJ2-1
TGTGCCAGCAGCTTATCCCCCCGGGGGGCCTCCTCCTACAATGAGCAGTTCTTC
CASSLSPRGASSYNEQFF
>TRBD1|.|TRBV6-6|TRBJ1-2
TGTGCCAGCAGTTACCGGGACAGGGAAGGCTACACCTTC
CASSYRDREGYTF
>.|.|TRBV7-9|TRBJ2-7
TGTGCCAGCAACTTGACTGGACAGAGTTACGAGCAGTACTTC
CASNLTGQSYEQYF
>TRBD2|.|TRBV4-1|TRBJ2-3
TGCGCCAGCAGCCCCTATGCGGCTAGCGGGTCCAGCACAGATACGCAGTATTTT
CASSPYAASGSSTDTQYF
>.|.|TRBV4-2|TRBJ2-7
TGTGCCAGCAGCCAAGAAGCGGGCGGACATAACTACTTC
CASSQEAGGHNYF
>TRBD1|.|TRBV7-2|TRBJ1-1
TGTGCCAGCAACAAGGCAGGGGGCATGAACACTGAAGCTTTCTTT
CASNKAGGMNTEAFF
>.|.|TRBV6-6|TRBJ1-1
TGTGCCAGCAGTTACTCAGAGTTTGAAGCTTTCTTT
CASSYSEFEAFF
>.|few|TRBV6-1|TRBJ1-3
TGTGCCAGCAGTGTCGCTAGGTTGACCATATATTTT
CASSVARLTIYF
>TRBD1|.|TRBV5-1|TRBJ1-1
TGCGCCAGCAGTGGGACAGCCGGGAACATGAACACTGAAGCTTTCTTT
CASSGTAGNMNTEAFF
>.|.|TRBV5-1|TRBJ1-1
TGCGCCAGCAGCTTGGAAGGAGGCCGGTCTGAAGCTTTCTTT
CASSLEGGRSEAFF
>.|once|TRBV25-1|TRBJ2-3
TGTGCCACCAGGATGGGGGGGCCAGATACGCAGTATTTT
CATRMGGPDTQYF
>TRBD2|.|TRBV7-3|TRBJ2-1
TGTGCCAGCAGCTTAGGAGTAGCGGGGGGCGACAATGAGCAGTTCTTC
CASSLGVAGGDNEQFF
>TRBD1|.|TRBV11-2|TRBJ1-2
TGTGCCAGCAGCTTGGGGACAGGGCACTATGGCTACACCTTC
CASSLGTGHYGYTF